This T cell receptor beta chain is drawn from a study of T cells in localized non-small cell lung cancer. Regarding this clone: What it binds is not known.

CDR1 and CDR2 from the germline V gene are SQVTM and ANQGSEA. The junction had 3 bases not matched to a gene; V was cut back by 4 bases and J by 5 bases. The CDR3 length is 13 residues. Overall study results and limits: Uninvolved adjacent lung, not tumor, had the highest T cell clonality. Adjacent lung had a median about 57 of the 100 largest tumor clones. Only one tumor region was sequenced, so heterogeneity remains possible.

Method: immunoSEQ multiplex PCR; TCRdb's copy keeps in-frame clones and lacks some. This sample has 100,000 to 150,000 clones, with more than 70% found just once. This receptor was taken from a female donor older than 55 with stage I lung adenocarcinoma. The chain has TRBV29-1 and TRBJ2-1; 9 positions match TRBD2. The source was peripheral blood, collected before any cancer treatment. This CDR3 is CSVGAGGDNEQFF. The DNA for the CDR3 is TGCAGCGTTGGAGCGGGAGGAGACAATGAGCAGTTCTTC.